These 13 T cell receptor beta chains originate from one sample sequenced in a study of T-cell reconstitution after alpha-beta-depleted transplantation in children. Unique molecular identifiers were incorporated when the TCRbeta library was constructed. TCRdb reprocessed the PCR reads via MiXCR and lists one record per CDR3 protein. The table records about half a million distinct CDR3 sequences, around an eighth of them present only once. The specimen comprised PBMCs from the stem cell graft donor, sampled from the stem cell graft. These receptors were taken from a human donor who donated a stem cell graft to a child with combined immunodeficiency.

Written as DNA, the CDR3 is TGTGCCACCAGCAGAGAGCCGGCAGGGTCCTCTGGGGCCAACGTCCTGACTTTC. Residues: CATSREPAGSSGANVLTF. This chain joins TRBV15 and TRBJ2-6; TRBD1 is a possible D gene (5 bases). The CDR3 sequence is 18 residues long. V shed 0 bases and J shed 0 bases, with 12 bases lying between them. Germline CDR1 is LNHNV and CDR2 is YYDKDF (reference sequence). Full variable domain (rest looked up from reference TRBV15 and TRBJ2-6): DAMVIQNPRYQVTQFGKPVTLSCSQTLNHNVMYWYQQKSSQAPKLLFHYYDKDFNNEADTPDNFQSRRPNTSFCFLDIRSPGLGDTAMYLCATSREPAGSSGANVLTFGAGSRLTVL.

This rearrangement joins TRBV11-2 to TRBJ1-3; D is unclear. The germline CDR1 and CDR2 sequences are SGHAT and FQNNGV. Deletions cut 5 bases from V and 4 bases from J, with 15 bases between. The CDR3 length is 15 residues. The CDR3, as DNA: TGTGCCAGCAGCCCGTTTCGGGGTGGGGGAAACACCATATATTTT. Amino acid sequence: CASSPFRGGGNTIYF.

The rearrangement joins TRBV29-1 to TRBJ2-3; the D is unclear. The CDR3 runs 15 residues. Trimming removed 2 bases from V and 0 bases from J, with 12 bases in between. Per the germline V gene, CDR1 is SQVTM and CDR2 is ANQGSEA. This chain's CDR3 is CSVEQPPSSTDTQYF. In DNA, the CDR3 is TGCAGCGTTGAACAGCCACCTTCTAGCACAGATACGCAGTATTTT.

This clonotype was observed a few times. This chain uses TRBV7-2 with TRBJ2-5; D gene ambiguous. The CDR3 is 14 residues long. Trimming removed 2 bases from V and 2 bases from J, with 9 bases in between. Per germline, CDR1 SGHTA and CDR2 FQGNSA. The CDR3 region is CASSLLSSQETQYF. The CDR3 DNA follows: TGTGCCAGCAGCTTACTAAGCTCTCAAGAGACCCAGTACTTC.

This clonotype appeared a few times. J is TRBJ2-3 and V is TRBV24-1; D unclear. V dropped 9 bases and J dropped 0 bases, with 6 bases sitting between them. Per germline, CDR1 KGHDR and CDR2 SFDVKD. The CDR3 sequence is 12 residues long. The CDR3 bases are TGTGCCACCGGAGCTAGCACAGATACGCAGTATTTT. Protein product: CATGASTDTQYF.

The chain is built from TRBV19 and TRBJ1-5, with 9 bases lining up with TRBD1. Germline CDR1 LNHDA, CDR2 SQIVND (reference sequence). J gave up 4 bases and V 3 bases, and 7 bases lay outside the gene matches. CDR3 length: 16 amino acids. DNA for the CDR3: TGTGCCAGTAGTATGGGGGACAGGGTGTTTAATCAGCCCCAGCATTTT. This translates into CASSMGDRVFNQPQHF.

In its sample, this clonotype is medium-sized. This CDR3 is CASSSSGTSIYNEQFF. Here the CDR3 DNA reads TGTGCCAGCAGCTCTTCGGGGACTAGTATCTACAATGAGCAGTTCTTC. The V call is TRBV11-2, the J call TRBJ2-1; TRBD2 matches at 8 bases. The CDR3 covers 16 residues. CDR1 SGHAT and CDR2 FQNNGV come from the germline V gene. J lost 3 bases, V lost 4 bases, and 8 bases had no gene match.

J is TRBJ1-5 and V is TRBV20-1; the D is unclear. This CDR3 contains 15 residues. Trimming removed 0 bases from V and 8 bases from J, with 17 bases in between. CDR1 and CDR2 from the germline V gene are DFQATT and SNEGSKA (reference sequence). CDR3 residues: CSAREREGLRKPQHF. The CDR3 region has the DNA TGCAGTGCTAGAGAAAGGGAGGGTCTTCGTAAGCCCCAGCATTTT.

This clonotype was seen a handful of times. V gene TRBV11-2 combines with J gene TRBJ2-3, with D maybe TRBD2 (6 bases). The V gene's germline CDR1 is SGHAT and CDR2 FQNNGV. The CDR3 sequence is 14 residues long. V was trimmed by 4 bases and J by 11 bases, leaving 19 bases between them. The CDR3: CASSSIARTGGQYF. The CDR3 region has the DNA TGTGCCAGCAGCTCCATAGCCCGCACCGGGGGGCAGTATTTT.

The chain employs TRBV27 and TRBJ1-2; possible D gene TRBD1, 5 bases. V shed 4 bases and J shed 7 bases, with 16 bases lying between them. The CDR3 has 14 residues. Germline loops: CDR1 MNHEY, CDR2 SMNVEV (reference sequence). The DNA of the CDR3 is TGTGCCAGCAGTTCCTCGGGTCCGAGGGGTGGCTACACCTTC. It is translated as CASSSSGPRGGYTF.

For this clonotype: An end of the junction does not agree with germline; a read error may underlie this. The V call is TRBV6-1, the J call TRBJ2-2; TRBD1 or TRBD2 may be the D gene (6 bases each). The CDR3 contains 14 residues. Per the germline V gene, CDR1 is MNHNS and CDR2 is SASEGT. The CDR3 nucleotides are TGTGCCAGCAGCCCGTTCAGGGGCACCGGGGGGCTGTTTTTT. It encodes CASSPFRGTGGLFF.

This clonotype has ten or more counts. The V and J genes are TRBV12-3 or TRBV12-4 and TRBJ2-2; the D gene is possibly TRBD1 (6 bases). The ends were cut back, 5 bases at V and 0 bases at J, with 10 bases in the middle. The CDR3 extends over 15 amino acids. CDR3 coding DNA: TGTGCCAGCAGTGGACAGAACACGAACACCGGGGAGCTGTTTTTT. Residues: CASSGQNTNTGELFF.

The table lists this clonotype with many counts. The V call is TRBV29-1, the J call TRBJ2-1, with D maybe TRBD1 (5 bases). CDR1 SQVTM and CDR2 ANQGSEA come from the germline V gene. Trimming left V 3 bases short and J 12 bases short, with 12 bases between. The CDR3 loop spans 11 amino acids. The CDR3 protein is CSVEPLRGQFF. In nucleotides, the CDR3 is TGCAGCGTTGAGCCTCTTAGGGGGCAGTTCTTC.